A selection of T cell receptor beta chains follows, all from one sample in a study of T cells in localized non-small cell lung cancer. Sequenced by immunoSEQ multiplex PCR; TCRdb stores in-frame clones only, minus some. The table records roughly 26,000 clones, more than 85% of them present only once. The sample here was peripheral blood, taken before any cancer treatment. Receptors originate from a female donor older than 55 with stage II squamous cell lung carcinoma. The CDR3 runs from the conserved cysteine through the conserved F or W. D genes are given only for firm matches. The size entry is marked missing in some rows and otherwise reads once, few, many or a size class.

v_call: TRBV5-1
j_call: TRBJ2-1
clone_size: -
d_call: TRBD1
cdr3_nt: TGCGCCAGCGTCCCCGGGACAGGGGGCCTCTACAATGAGCAGTTCTTC
cdr3_aa: CASVPGTGGLYNEQFF

v_call: TRBV19
j_call: TRBJ1-5
clone_size: -
d_call: -
cdr3_nt: TGTGCCAGTAGTAGAAGGGAATGGGGACAGCCCCAGCATTTT
cdr3_aa: CASSRREWGQPQHF

v_call: TRBV25-1
j_call: TRBJ1-1
clone_size: -
d_call: TRBD1
cdr3_nt: TGTGCCAGCAGTGAATACGGGAAGGGGGCGAGGACTGAAGCTTTCTTT
cdr3_aa: CASSEYGKGARTEAFF

v_call: TRBV5-6
j_call: TRBJ1-1
clone_size: few
d_call: -
cdr3_nt: TGTGCCAGCAGCTTTTTTTCCTCAAAGGACACTGAAGCTTTCTTT
cdr3_aa: CASSFFSSKDTEAFF

v_call: TRBV30
j_call: TRBJ2-5
clone_size: -
d_call: -
cdr3_nt: TGTGCCTGGAGTAGTCCTTCGGGAGAGACCCAGTACTTC
cdr3_aa: CAWSSPSGETQYF

v_call: TRBV20-1
j_call: TRBJ2-3
clone_size: -
d_call: -
cdr3_nt: TGCAGTGCTTTTACAGATACGCAGTATTTT
cdr3_aa: CSAFTDTQYF

v_call: TRBV27
j_call: TRBJ1-6
clone_size: -
d_call: TRBD1
cdr3_nt: TGTGCCAGCAGTTTACCCGGGACAGACTATAATTCACCCCTCCACTTT
cdr3_aa: CASSLPGTDYNSPLHF

v_call: TRBV7-9
j_call: TRBJ1-1
clone_size: once
d_call: -
cdr3_nt: TGTGCCAGCAGCAAGGACGGCGTGAACACTGAAGCTTTCTTT
cdr3_aa: CASSKDGVNTEAFF

v_call: TRBV5-5
j_call: TRBJ1-5
clone_size: -
d_call: -
cdr3_nt: TGTGCCAGCAGCTTTAGCGACGCTCAGCCCCAGCATTTT
cdr3_aa: CASSFSDAQPQHF

v_call: TRBV27
j_call: TRBJ2-5
clone_size: -
d_call: -
cdr3_nt: TGTGCCAGCAGTCGTGGTGGCCGGGTTCAAACAGAGACCCAGTACTTC
cdr3_aa: CASSRGGRVQTETQYF

v_call: TRBV6-6
j_call: TRBJ1-5
clone_size: few
d_call: TRBD1
cdr3_nt: TGTGCCAGCAGCGGACAGGGGCCCCAGCCCCAGCATTTT
cdr3_aa: CASSGQGPQPQHF

v_call: TRBV9
j_call: TRBJ2-1
clone_size: -
d_call: -
cdr3_nt: TGTGCCAGCAGCGTACTCCCGCGTGACAATGAGCAGTTCTTC
cdr3_aa: CASSVLPRDNEQFF